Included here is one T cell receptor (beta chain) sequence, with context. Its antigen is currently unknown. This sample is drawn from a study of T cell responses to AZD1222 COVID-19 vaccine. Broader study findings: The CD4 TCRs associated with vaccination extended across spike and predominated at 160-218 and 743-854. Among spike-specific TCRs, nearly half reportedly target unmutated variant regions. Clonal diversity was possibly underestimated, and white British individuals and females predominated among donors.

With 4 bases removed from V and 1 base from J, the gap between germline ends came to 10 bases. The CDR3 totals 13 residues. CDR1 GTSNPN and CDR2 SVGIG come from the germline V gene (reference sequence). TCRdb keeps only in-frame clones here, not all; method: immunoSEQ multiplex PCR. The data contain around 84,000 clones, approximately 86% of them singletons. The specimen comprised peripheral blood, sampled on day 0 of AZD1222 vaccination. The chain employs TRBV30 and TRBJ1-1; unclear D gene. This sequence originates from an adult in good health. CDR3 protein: CAWTWLRNTEAFF. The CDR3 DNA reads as TGTGCCTGGACATGGTTGAGGAACACTGAAGCTTTCTTT.